One and the same sample provided the 8 T cell receptor beta chains below, sequenced in a study of T cell responses to AZD1222 COVID-19 vaccine. Only in-frame clones appear in the TCRdb table, and some are missing; sequencing was by immunoSEQ multiplex PCR. The sample consists of approximately 64,000 clones, roughly 84% of them appearing once. The sample here was peripheral blood, taken on day 0 of AZD1222 vaccination. These receptor sequences come from an adult in good health.

The V call is TRBV7-8, the J call TRBJ1-6; D is possibly TRBD1 (5 bases). V shed 2 bases and J shed 2 bases, with 7 bases lying between them. The CDR3 extends over 15 amino acids. Looked up from germline, CDR1 is SGHVS and CDR2 is FQNEAQ. The CDR3 loop is CASSLRGTYNSPLHF. CDR3 nucleotide sequence: TGTGCCAGCAGCTTAAGGGGTACCTATAATTCACCCCTCCACTTT.

V and J are TRBV5-1 and TRBJ2-7; 9 bases match TRBD1. With 2 bases clipped from V and 6 bases from J, the junction kept 9 bases outside the gene matches. Germline CDR1 is SGHRS and CDR2 is YFSETQ. The CDR3 contains 15 residues. The DNA of the CDR3 is TGCGCCAGCAGCTTCAGTGGACAGGGGATGTCCGAGCAGTACTTC. Protein sequence: CASSFSGQGMSEQYF.

V is TRBV18 and J is TRBJ2-2, with no clear D. This CDR3 is 11 amino acids long. With 6 bases removed from V and 6 bases from J, the gap between germline ends came to 5 bases. Germline-derived CDR1 and CDR2 are KGHSH and LQKENI. The CDR3 sequence: CASSPAGELFF. The CDR3 coding sequence is TGTGCCAGCTCCCCTGCCGGGGAGCTGTTTTTT.

This chain links TRBV5-4 with TRBJ1-2; 10 positions agree with TRBD1. V lost 10 bases and J lost 7; bases outside the gene matches: 10. The CDR3 spans 13 residues. Germline V gene lookup returns CDR1 SGHNT and CDR2 YYREEE (reference sequence). The CDR3 loop is CAGGTGAPGGYTF. The CDR3 nucleotides are TGTGCCGGAGGGACAGGGGCCCCGGGTGGCTACACCTTC.

The chain has TRBV5-1 and TRBJ1-1, with D unresolved. This CDR3 has 14 amino acids. The V gene lost 5 bases and the J gene lost 2 bases, with 13 bases spanning the gap. CDR1 is SGHRS and CDR2 is YFSETQ in the germline V gene. DNA of the CDR3: TGCGCCAGCAGAGTCGGAGGGCTTAACACTGAAGCTTTCTTT. Residues: CASRVGGLNTEAFF.

The count of this clone is one. The chain recombines TRBV28 with TRBJ1-4, with no clear D. The germline V gene encodes CDR1 MDHEN and CDR2 SYDVKM. The CDR3 runs 12 residues. Trimming took 3 bases from V and 10 from J, leaving 9 bases between them. In nucleotides, the CDR3 is TGTGCCAGCAGTTTCGGTGGTGGAAAACTGTTTTTT. Amino acids: CASSFGGGKLFF.

The sample holds one count of this clone. The V call is TRBV7-6, the J call TRBJ2-5; 7 nucleotides match TRBD1. This CDR3 has 14 residues. Looked up from germline, CDR1 is SGHVS and CDR2 is FNYEAQ. V was clipped by 4 bases and J by 3 bases; unmatched bases: 5. The CDR3 loop reads CASSSGTEEETQYF. The CDR3 DNA reads as TGTGCCAGCAGCTCCGGGACAGAAGAAGAGACCCAGTACTTC.

This chain connects TRBV3-1 (or the pseudogene TRBV3-2) to TRBJ1-6; TRBD1 aligns across 9 bases. This CDR3 region has 16 residues. Germline V gene sequence: CDR1 LGHDT, CDR2 YNNKEL (reference sequence). The junction had 5 bases not matched to a gene; V was cut back by 1 base and J by 7 bases. This chain's CDR3 is CASSQGDRAWNSPLHF. The CDR3 DNA reads TGTGCCAGCAGCCAAGGGGACAGGGCTTGGAATTCACCCCTCCACTTT.